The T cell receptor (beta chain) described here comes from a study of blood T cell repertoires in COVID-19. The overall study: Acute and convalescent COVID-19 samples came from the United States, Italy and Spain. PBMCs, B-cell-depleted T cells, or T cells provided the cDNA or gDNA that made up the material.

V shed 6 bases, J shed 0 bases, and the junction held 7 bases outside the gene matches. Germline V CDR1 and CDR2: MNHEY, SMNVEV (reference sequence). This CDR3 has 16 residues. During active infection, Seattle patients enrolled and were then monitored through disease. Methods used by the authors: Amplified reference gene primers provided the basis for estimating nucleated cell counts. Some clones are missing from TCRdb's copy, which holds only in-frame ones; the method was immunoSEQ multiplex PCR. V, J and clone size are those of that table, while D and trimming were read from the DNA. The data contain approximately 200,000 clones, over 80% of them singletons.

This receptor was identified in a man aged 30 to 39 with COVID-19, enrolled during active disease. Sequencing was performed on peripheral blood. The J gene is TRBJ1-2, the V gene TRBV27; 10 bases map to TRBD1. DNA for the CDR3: TGTGCCAGCAGCTACGGGACAGGGGTATCTAACTATGGCTACACCTTC. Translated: CASSYGTGVSNYGYTF.